This T cell receptor (beta chain) was documented in a study of blood T cell repertoires in COVID-19. TCRdb's table, derived via immunoSEQ multiplex PCR, lists solely in-frame clones and lacks some. The table shows 200,000 to 250,000 clones, with around 88% occurring only once. This clone appeared a few times. Clinical history reported by participants formed the basis on which cohorts were assigned. Sequencing used PBMCs or T cells enriched from blood (not recorded which). The receptor's source is a woman aged 45 to 65 with acute COVID-19.

The CDR3 spells CASSQARNTEAFF. In nucleotides, the CDR3 is TGTGCCAGCAGCCAAGCTCGGAACACTGAAGCTTTCTTT. The chain combines TRBV3-1 (or the pseudogene TRBV3-2) with TRBJ1-1; unclear D gene. V was trimmed by 1 base and J by 1 base, leaving 4 bases between them. CDR1 LGHDT and CDR2 YNNKEL come from the germline V gene (reference sequence). This CDR3 has 13 amino acids.